The source of this TCR beta chain is a study of blood T cell repertoires in COVID-19. Overall study context: Material from acute and convalescent COVID-19 was sourced from the United States, Italy and Spain.

As processed by the authors: Cell counts per sample came from amplifying reference gene primers. Produced via immunoSEQ multiplex PCR; TCRdb's table is partial and in-frame only. That table gives V, J and clone size, and the DNA gave D and trimming. Seen here are some 100,000 clones, roughly 92% observed once, and the top ten hold around 5.7%. CDR3 length: 14 amino acids. Trimming took 4 bases from V and 7 from J; bases not matched to a gene: 7. Per germline, CDR1 MDHEN and CDR2 SYDVKM. The sample comprised peripheral blood. This clonotype was obtained from a man in his sixties or seventies with acute or convalescent COVID-19. This chain links TRBV28 with TRBJ1-1, with TRBD1 identical over 9 bases. CDR3 sequence reads: CASSSRQGVIEAFF. The DNA for the CDR3 is TGTGCCAGCAGTTCCCGACAGGGGGTGATTGAAGCTTTCTTT.